These 21 T cell receptor beta chains share one sample of origin, sequenced in a study of shared clonotypes between healthy human individuals. Sequencing used immunoSEQ multiplex PCR; TCRdb keeps in-frame clones, though not all of them. The sample holds approximately 2.5 million clones; 90% to 95% are singletons and the top ten take roughly 0.14%. Sequenced material: naive CD4+ T cells sorted from blood. Subset given: CD45RA+ positively selected. The source is a young man in good health.

This clone appeared a few times. The V gene is TRBV13, the J gene TRBJ1-4; unclear D gene. The germline gives CDR1 PRHDT, CDR2 FYEKMQ (reference sequence). The germline V and J ends were trimmed by 4 bases and 2 bases, with 11 bases remaining between them. There are 15 residues in the CDR3. The CDR3 bases are TGTGCCAGCAGCTCAGGACCGTGGACTAATGAAAAACTGTTTTTT. As protein: CASSSGPWTNEKLFF.

The CDR3 is CASSEQGAGSPLHF. In DNA, the CDR3 is TGTGCCAGTAGTGAACAGGGTGCTGGTTCACCCCTCCACTTT. V and J are TRBV19 and TRBJ1-6; D perhaps matches TRBD1 (6 bases). The germline gives CDR1 LNHDA, CDR2 SQIVND (reference sequence). V shed 5 bases and J shed 9 bases, with 14 bases lying between them. This CDR3 is 14 amino acids long.

The chain carries TRBV18 and TRBJ2-7; TRBD2 matches 8 bases. The V segment lost 0 bases and the J segment 3 bases; nucleotides outside the gene matches: 10. This CDR3 region has 17 residues. Germline CDR1 reads KGHSH; CDR2 reads LQKENI. CDR3 loop: CASSPPLAGGKDYEQYF. The DNA of the CDR3 is TGTGCCAGCTCACCACCGTTGGCGGGAGGTAAGGACTACGAGCAGTACTTC. The full variable domain, its missing parts supplied by reference TRBV18 and TRBJ2-7, is NAGVMQNPRHLVRRRGQEARLRCSPMKGHSHVYWYRQLPEEGLKFMVYLQKENIIDESGMPKERFSAEFPKEGPSILRIQQVVRGDSAAYFCASSPPLAGGKDYEQYFGPGTRLTVT.

The rearrangement joins TRBV10-3 to TRBJ2-1; TRBD2 agrees at 11 bases. Germline CDR1 is ENHRY and CDR2 is SYGVKD. The trim removed 6 bases at V and 0 bases at J, leaving 7 bases unmatched. The CDR3 extends over 17 amino acids. The CDR3 reads CAISGTSGSSSYNEQFF. The CDR3 DNA reads as TGTGCCATCAGCGGGACTAGCGGATCAAGCTCCTACAATGAGCAGTTCTTC.

The rearrangement joins TRBV5-4 to TRBJ1-2; tentative D call: TRBD1 (5 bases). Trimming left V 4 bases short and J 8 bases short, with 21 bases between. Germline assignment: CDR1 SGHNT and CDR2 YYREEE (reference sequence). The CDR3 has 15 residues. The CDR3 bases are TGTGCCAGCAGCGACTCAGGGCCCCTTCGGGAGGGCTACACCTTC. Translation gives CASSDSGPLREGYTF.

A word on this clone: Other DNA sequences within the sample encode an identical CDR3. The V gene is TRBV19, the J gene TRBJ1-1; possibly TRBD1 for D (6 bases). This CDR3 contains 12 residues. Germline CDR1 is LNHDA and CDR2 is SQIVND (reference sequence). The germline V and J ends were trimmed by 6 bases and 3 bases, with 8 bases remaining between them. The CDR3 nucleotides are TGTGCCAGTAGCACAGGGTACACTGAAGCTTTCTTT. This sequence encodes CASSTGYTEAFF.

V is TRBV6-5 and J is TRBJ2-4; TRBD2 matches 8 bases. The germline gives CDR1 MNHEY, CDR2 SVGAGI. The length of the CDR3 is 15 residues. Losses at the gene ends were 2 bases for V and 7 bases for J; bases not matched to a gene: 7. CDR3 DNA: TGTGCCAGCAGTTACCGCGGGGGGCTAGGGAACATTCAGTACTTC. The encoded protein is CASSYRGGLGNIQYF.

J is TRBJ1-4 and V is TRBV28; no definite D call. The CDR3 totals 14 residues. The germline V gene has CDR1 MDHEN and CDR2 SYDVKM. Trimming pared 6 bases from V and 6 bases from J, leaving 14 bases between. The CDR3 region is CASSPLMMDEKLFF. DNA for the CDR3: TGTGCCAGCAGCCCTCTGATGATGGATGAAAAACTGTTTTTT.

The V and J genes are TRBV6-6 and TRBJ1-2, with D possibly TRBD1 on 6 matching bases. CDR1 and CDR2 (germline): MNHNY, SVGAGI (reference sequence). The V end was cut by 6 bases, the J end by 5 bases, with 22 bases between. CDR3 length: 16 residues. CDR3 DNA sequence: TGTGCCAGCAGGGGGGGAACAGGGCCCATCGGTTATGGCTACACCTTC. Translating gives CASRGGTGPIGYGYTF.

This chain links TRBV5-1 with TRBJ2-4, with 10 bases aligning to TRBD1. This CDR3 comprises 16 residues. Trimming removed 0 bases from V and 5 bases from J; junction bases left unmatched: 5. Germline lookup yields CDR1 SGHRS and CDR2 YFSETQ. For the CDR3, the DNA is TGCGCCAGCAGCTTGGGAGGTGGACAGGGGGAAAACATTCAGTACTTC. Its protein is CASSLGGGQGENIQYF.

Written as DNA, the CDR3 is TGTGCCAGCAGCGTAGACACAGGCTATGGGTATGGCTACACCTTC. Its protein product is CASSVDTGYGYGYTF. The V and J genes are TRBV9 and TRBJ1-2, with D tentatively TRBD1 (5 bases). The V and J ends lost 0 bases and 5 bases respectively, with 14 bases between them. Germline-derived CDR1 and CDR2 are SGDLS and YYNGEE. The CDR3 is 15 residues long.

This chain links TRBV19 with TRBJ1-2; no clear D gene. Germline V CDR1 and CDR2: LNHDA, SQIVND (reference sequence). The CDR3 extends over 14 amino acids. V lost 0 bases and J 7 bases, leaving 12 bases between the germline ends. The CDR3: CASSIDRVTSGYTF. In nucleotides, the CDR3 is TGTGCCAGTAGTATAGATCGGGTTACGTCTGGCTACACCTTC.

This chain joins TRBV14 and TRBJ2-5; D perhaps matches TRBD1 (6 bases). This CDR3 comprises 16 residues. Germline lookup yields CDR1 SGHDN and CDR2 FVKESK. The V end lost 5 bases, the J end lost 5 bases, and 21 bases lay between the germline ends. Written as DNA, the CDR3 is TGTGCCAGCAGCAGGTCTACAGGGCGATCCAGGGAGACCCAGTACTTC. It yields the protein CASSRSTGRSRETQYF.

About this clone itself: Other nucleotide sequences in the sample specify the same CDR3. The V call is TRBV18, the J call TRBJ2-5; D is unclear. CDR3 size: 14 residues. V gave up 1 base and J gave up 2 bases, with 8 bases separating them. The germline V gene has CDR1 KGHSH and CDR2 LQKENI. In nucleotides, the CDR3 is TGTGCCAGCTCACCACGGGCTACTCAAGAGACCCAGTACTTC. Protein sequence: CASSPRATQETQYF.

The chain uses TRBV25-1 and TRBJ2-7; unclear D gene. The CDR3 is 11 residues long. Per the germline V gene, CDR1 is MGHDK and CDR2 is SYGVNS. Between the trimmed V and J ends, which lost 6 bases and 6 bases, there was a span of 9 bases. The CDR3 DNA is TGTGCCAGCAGGGAAGGCCCCGAGCAGTACTTC. Translated, it gives CASREGPEQYF.

The chain couples TRBV14 to TRBJ2-3, with D hard to call. CDR1 is SGHDN, CDR2 FVKESK, per germline. V was shortened by 0 bases and J by 1 base, with 2 bases between the two germline ends. This CDR3 region has 13 residues. The CDR3 DNA reads as TGTGCCAGCAGCCAAGATGGCACAGATACGCAGTATTTT. Its protein product is CASSQDGTDTQYF.

The rearrangement uses TRBV30 and TRBJ1-2, with TRBD1 matching 7 bases. This CDR3 region has 18 residues. With 0 bases clipped from V and 1 base from J, the junction kept 14 bases outside the gene matches. Germline CDR1 reads GTSNPN; CDR2 reads SVGIG (reference sequence). The CDR3 is CAWSVLLTGRGSNYGYTF. CDR3 nucleotides: TGTGCCTGGAGTGTCCTTTTGACAGGGCGGGGAAGTAACTATGGCTACACCTTC. Filled out from reference TRBV30 and TRBJ1-2, the complete variable domain reads SQTIHQWPATLVQPVGSPLSLECTVEGTSNPNLYWYRQAAGRGLQLLFYSVGIGQISSEVPQNLSASRPQDRQFILSSKKLLLSDSGFYLCAWSVLLTGRGSNYGYTFGSGTRLTVV.

The rearrangement links TRBV7-2 to TRBJ2-1; 9 bases fit TRBD2. The germline gives CDR1 SGHTA, CDR2 FQGNSA. The CDR3 sequence is 15 residues long. After removal of 5 bases from V and 3 bases from J, the junction contained 5 bases not matched to a gene. The CDR3 bases are TGTGCCAGCAGCCGTAGCGGGGGCAACTACAATGAGCAGTTCTTC. Its translation is CASSRSGGNYNEQFF.

The chain recombines TRBV2 with TRBJ2-2, with 7 nucleotides matching TRBD2. The CDR3 loop spans 19 amino acids. J gave up 0 bases and V 9 bases, and 19 bases lay outside the gene matches. CDR1 SNHLY and CDR2 FYNNEI come from the germline V gene. CDR3 loop: CASRFPGTTDYANTGELFF. CDR3 nucleotide sequence: TGTGCCAGTCGTTTCCCCGGGACTACCGATTATGCGAACACCGGGGAGCTGTTTTTT.

The chain combines TRBV18 with TRBJ1-4, with 7 bases identical to TRBD1. CDR1 and CDR2 (germline): KGHSH, LQKENI. The CDR3 length is 14 residues. V lost 6 bases, J lost 3 bases, and 4 bases stayed unmatched. This chain's CDR3 is CASSAGTANEKLFF. The DNA of the CDR3 is TGTGCCAGCTCGGCCGGGACAGCTAATGAAAAACTGTTTTTT. The full variable domain, in which reference TRBV18 and TRBJ1-4 provide the parts outside the CDR3, is NAGVMQNPRHLVRRRGQEARLRCSPMKGHSHVYWYRQLPEEGLKFMVYLQKENIIDESGMPKERFSAEFPKEGPSILRIQQVVRGDSAAYFCASSAGTANEKLFFGSGTQLSVL.

This chain joins TRBV6-6 and TRBJ1-2; 9 bases are shared with TRBD1. V shed 5 bases, J shed 1 base, and the junction held 8 bases outside the gene matches. The CDR3 contains 16 residues. Germline V lookup: CDR1 MNHNY, CDR2 SVGAGI (reference sequence). CDR3 DNA sequence: TGTGCCAGCAGTACACAGGGGGCTATGAGTAACTATGGCTACACCTTC. This sequence encodes CASSTQGAMSNYGYTF.